Described below is a single TCR beta chain sequence and its context. Germline lookup yields CDR1 DFQATT and CDR2 SNEGSKA (reference sequence). The V gene lost 6 bases and the J gene lost 2 bases, with 7 bases spanning the gap. This CDR3 comprises 11 residues. This sample stems from a study of blood T cell repertoires in COVID-19. The repertoire was sequenced with immunoSEQ multiplex PCR; TCRdb's copy has only in-frame clones and lacks some. The table shows approximately 92,000 clones, with about 78% occurring only once. This receptor was taken from a man in his forties or fifties who had recovered from COVID-19. The rearrangement joins TRBV20-1 to TRBJ1-2; D is ambiguous. Sequencing was performed on peripheral blood. This CDR3 reads CSARENYGYTF. DNA of the CDR3: TGCAGTGCGAGGGAGAACTATGGCTACACCTTC.